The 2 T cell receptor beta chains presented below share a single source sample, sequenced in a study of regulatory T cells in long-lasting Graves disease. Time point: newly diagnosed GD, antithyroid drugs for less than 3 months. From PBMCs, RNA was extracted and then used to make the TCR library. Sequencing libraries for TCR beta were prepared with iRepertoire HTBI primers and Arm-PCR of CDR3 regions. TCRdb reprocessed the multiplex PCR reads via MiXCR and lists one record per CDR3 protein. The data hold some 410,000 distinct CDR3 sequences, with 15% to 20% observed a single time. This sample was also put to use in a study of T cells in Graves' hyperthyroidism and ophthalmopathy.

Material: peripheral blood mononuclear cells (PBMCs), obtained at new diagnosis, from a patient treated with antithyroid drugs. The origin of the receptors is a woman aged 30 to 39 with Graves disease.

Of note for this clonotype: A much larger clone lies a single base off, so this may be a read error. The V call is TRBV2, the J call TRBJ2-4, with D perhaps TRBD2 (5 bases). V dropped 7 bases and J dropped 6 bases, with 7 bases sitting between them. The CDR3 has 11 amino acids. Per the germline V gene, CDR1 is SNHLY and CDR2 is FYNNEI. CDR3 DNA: TGTGCCAGCATGAGGGCAAACATTCAGTACTTC. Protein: CASMRANIQYF.

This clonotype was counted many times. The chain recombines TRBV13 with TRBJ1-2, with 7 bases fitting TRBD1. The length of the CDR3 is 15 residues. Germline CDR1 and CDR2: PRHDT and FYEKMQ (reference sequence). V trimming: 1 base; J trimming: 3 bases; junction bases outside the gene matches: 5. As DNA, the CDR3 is TGTGCCAGCAGCTTAGCCGGACAGGCCCACTATGGCTACACCTTC. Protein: CASSLAGQAHYGYTF.